This T cell receptor (beta chain) appears in the sequencing data of a study of cytomegalovirus exposure and HLA in healthy donors. Overall study results and limits: Reported performance of the classifier showed diagnosis of cytomegalovirus status with high specificity and sensitivity.

In regard to this clone: The antigen is undetermined.

The V gene's germline CDR1 is SGHVS and CDR2 FNYEAQ. The CDR3 runs to 17 residues. The V gene end was trimmed by 5 bases and the J gene end by 7 bases; junction bases not matched to a gene: 20. PCR used 60 Vbeta primers and 13 Jbeta primers. Assay: immunoSEQ multiplex PCR; the TCRdb copy retains only in-frame clones and omits some. The sample shows about 130,000 clones, 10% of them seen only once. The chain combines TRBV7-6 with TRBJ2-7; 7 bases line up with TRBD2. The specimen was PBMCs. The clonotype was recovered from a young woman in good health and CMV-seropositive. In nucleotides, the CDR3 is TGTGCCAGCAGCCCCAGACTAGCTGGTACAATCCCTAGAGAGCAGTACTTC. This codes for CASSPRLAGTIPREQYF.